This is a list of T cell receptor beta chains from one sample in a study of cytomegalovirus exposure and HLA in healthy donors. TCRdb's table, derived via immunoSEQ multiplex PCR, lists solely in-frame clones and lacks some. The table includes 90,000 to 150,000 clones, around 70% detected once. The specimen was PBMCs. The receptor set was obtained from a woman aged 40 to 50 in good health and CMV-seronegative. Each CDR3 is given with its conserved first and last residue. Fields, in order: V gene, clone size, J gene, D gene, CDR3 protein, CDR3 DNA. D genes are given only for firm matches. Expanded clones get a size class; other rows say once, few or many, or leave the size out.

TRBV4-3,.,TRBJ2-3,.,CASSQDSPYGSKDTQYF,TGCGCCAGCAGCCAAGACTCTCCCTACGGGAGTAAAGATACGCAGTATTTT
TRBV11-2,.,TRBJ2-3,TRBD1,CASTHTRDRYTDTQYF,TGTGCCAGCACCCATACAAGGGACAGGTACACAGATACGCAGTATTTT
TRBV7-6,.,TRBJ1-1,.,CASSLDSRRTEAFF,TGTGCCAGCAGTTTAGACAGTAGGCGTACTGAAGCTTTCTTT
TRBV28,.,TRBJ1-5,TRBD1,CASSRRTGRYSNQPQHF,TGTGCCAGCTCTCGTAGGACAGGCCGTTATAGCAATCAGCCCCAGCATTTT
TRBV2,.,TRBJ2-7,.,CASRGTGPYEQYF,TGTGCCAGCAGGGGCACTGGGCCCTACGAGCAGTACTTC
TRBV4-2,.,TRBJ2-7,TRBD1,CASSHGDRVREQYF,TGTGCCAGCAGCCATGGGGACAGGGTAAGGGAGCAGTACTTC
TRBV10-3,few,TRBJ2-1,TRBD2,CAINQKETSRGDEQFF,TGTGCCATCAACCAAAAGGAGACTAGCCGAGGGGATGAGCAGTTCTTC
TRBV7-3,.,TRBJ2-5,TRBD2,CASSPGGGQETQYF,TGTGCCAGCAGCCCTGGGGGGGGGCAAGAGACCCAGTACTTC
TRBV7-8,.,TRBJ2-7,TRBD1,CASSLAGTGGHEQYF,TGTGCCAGCAGCTTAGCCGGGACAGGGGGCCACGAGCAGTACTTC
TRBV2,few,TRBJ2-2,TRBD2,CASSVPGSGRATGELFF,TGTGCCAGCAGTGTGCCCGGGAGCGGGAGGGCCACCGGGGAGCTGTTTTTT
TRBV7-2,.,TRBJ2-5,.,CASSPGQAGQTQYF,TGTGCCAGCAGCCCCGGACAGGCGGGGCAGACCCAGTACTTC
TRBV6-6,.,TRBJ2-5,.,CASSTRKETQYF,TGTGCCAGCAGTACTAGGAAAGAGACCCAGTACTTC
TRBV29-1,once,TRBJ1-1,.,CSVTSDGDEAFF,TGCAGCGTGACCTCGGACGGGGATGAAGCTTTCTTT
TRBV29-1,.,TRBJ1-4,TRBD1,CSVASQGAEKLFF,TGCAGCGTTGCTAGTCAGGGGGCTGAAAAACTGTTTTTT
TRBV5-6,.,TRBJ1-2,.,CASSYRPISDYGYTF,TGTGCCAGCAGTTACAGACCGATCTCAGACTATGGCTACACCTTC
TRBV7-2,few,TRBJ2-1,TRBD2,CASSRGGGGALDEQFF,TGTGCCAGCAGCCGAGGGGGCGGGGGGGCCTTGGATGAGCAGTTCTTC